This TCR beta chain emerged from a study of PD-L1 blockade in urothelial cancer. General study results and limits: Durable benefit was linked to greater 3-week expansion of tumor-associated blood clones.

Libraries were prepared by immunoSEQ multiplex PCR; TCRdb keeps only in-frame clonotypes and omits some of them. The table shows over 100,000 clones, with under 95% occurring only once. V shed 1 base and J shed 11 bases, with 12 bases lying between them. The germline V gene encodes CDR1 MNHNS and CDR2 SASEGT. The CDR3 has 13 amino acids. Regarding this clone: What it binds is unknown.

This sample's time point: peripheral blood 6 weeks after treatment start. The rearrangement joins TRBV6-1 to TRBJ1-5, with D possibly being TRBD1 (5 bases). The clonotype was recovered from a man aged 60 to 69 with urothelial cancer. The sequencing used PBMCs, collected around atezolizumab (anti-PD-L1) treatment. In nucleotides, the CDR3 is TGTGCCAGCAGTGAAGTAGGGGAGGAGTCCCAGCATTTT. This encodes CASSEVGEESQHF.